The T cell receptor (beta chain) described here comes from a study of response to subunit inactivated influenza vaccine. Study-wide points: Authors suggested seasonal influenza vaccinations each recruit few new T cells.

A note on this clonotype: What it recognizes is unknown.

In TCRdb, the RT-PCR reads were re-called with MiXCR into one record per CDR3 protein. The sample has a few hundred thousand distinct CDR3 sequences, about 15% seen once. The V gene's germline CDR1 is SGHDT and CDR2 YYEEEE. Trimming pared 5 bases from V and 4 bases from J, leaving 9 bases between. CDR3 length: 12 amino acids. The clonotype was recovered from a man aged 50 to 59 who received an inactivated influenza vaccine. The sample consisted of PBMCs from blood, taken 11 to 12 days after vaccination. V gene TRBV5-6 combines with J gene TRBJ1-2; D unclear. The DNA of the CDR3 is TGTGCCAGCAGTCAGACGGCCTATGGCTACACCTTC. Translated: CASSQTAYGYTF.